The 5 T cell receptor beta chains given below trace back to one sample, sequenced in a study of blood T cell repertoires in COVID-19. Sequencing was performed with immunoSEQ multiplex PCR; in TCRdb, only in-frame clones are kept and a portion is missing. The sample has approximately 170,000 clones; roughly four fifths are singletons. Sequenced material: peripheral blood. These receptors all come from a woman older than 75 with COVID-19, enrolled during active disease.

In this sample, this clone turned up a few times. The chain uses TRBV5-1 and TRBJ1-4, with TRBD1 matching 7 bases. The junction had 8 bases not matched to a gene; V was cut back by 7 bases and J by 5 bases. The germline V gene has CDR1 SGHRS and CDR2 YFSETQ. The CDR3 runs to 14 residues. The CDR3 region is CASSLQGFNEKLFF. The CDR3 region has the DNA TGCGCCAGCTCCTTACAGGGGTTCAATGAAAAACTGTTTTTT.

The J gene is TRBJ1-3, the V gene TRBV3-1 (or the pseudogene TRBV3-2), with 7 bases identical to TRBD1. Germline V lookup: CDR1 LGHDT, CDR2 YNNKEL (reference sequence). The CDR3 length is 15 residues. After removal of 4 bases from V and 4 bases from J, the junction contained 7 bases not matched to a gene. As DNA, the CDR3 is TGTGCCAGCAGCCTAAGGACAGGCTTCGGAAACACCATATATTTT. Translating gives CASSLRTGFGNTIYF.

The rearrangement uses TRBV10-3 and TRBJ2-3; 10 nucleotides match TRBD2. Trimming took 5 bases from V and 5 from J; bases not matched to a gene: 4. The germline V gene has CDR1 ENHRY and CDR2 SYGVKD. The CDR3 spans 14 residues. This chain's CDR3 is CAISPSGSGDTQYF. CDR3 DNA: TGTGCCATCAGTCCTAGCGGGAGTGGAGATACGCAGTATTTT.

The chain links TRBV4-1 to TRBJ2-3; D gene ambiguous. CDR3 size: 13 residues. Germline CDR1 and CDR2: MGHRA and YSYEKL. V was clipped by 4 bases and J by 6 bases, with 11 bases between them. The CDR3 loop is CASSPLGLDTQYF. CDR3 bases: TGCGCCAGCAGCCCCCTAGGCTTGGATACGCAGTATTTT.

The V gene is TRBV7-2, the J gene TRBJ2-3, with TRBD1 as a possible D gene (6 bases). The germline V gene encodes CDR1 SGHTA and CDR2 FQGNSA. Deletions cut 2 bases from V and 0 bases from J, with 9 bases between. There are 15 residues in the CDR3. The CDR3: CASSLRGHSTDTQYF. For the CDR3, the DNA is TGTGCCAGCAGCTTAAGGGGACACAGCACAGATACGCAGTATTTT. The variable domain in full, with the rest retrieved from reference TRBV7-2 and TRBJ2-3, is GAGVSQSPSNKVTEKGKDVELRCDPISGHTALYWYRQSLGQGLEFLIYFQGNSAPDKSGLPSDRFSAERTGGSVSTLTIQRTQQEDSAVYLCASSLRGHSTDTQYFGPGTRLTVL.